A single sample is the source of the 27 T cell receptor beta chains below, sequenced in a study of shared clonotypes between healthy human individuals. The protocol was immunoSEQ multiplex PCR, while the TCRdb copy is restricted to in-frame clones and leaves out a portion. The table shows millions of clones, with over 85% occurring only once. What was sequenced was naive CD4+ T cells sorted from blood. The subset was: CD45RA+ positively selected. Receptors originate from a young man in good health.

V is TRBV7-9 and J is TRBJ2-7, with D possibly being TRBD1 or TRBD2 (7 bases each). The germline CDR1 and CDR2 sequences are SEHNR and FQNEAQ (reference sequence). V was shortened by 4 bases and J by 4 bases, with 14 bases between the two germline ends. The CDR3 contains 14 residues. CDR3 region: CASSWGGQSYEQYF. The CDR3 DNA follows: TGTGCCAGCAGCTGGGGGGGACAGTCTTACGAGCAGTACTTC. Filled out from reference TRBV7-9 and TRBJ2-7, the complete variable domain reads DTGVSQNPRHKITKRGQNVTFRCDPISEHNRLYWYRQTLGQGPEFLTYFQNEAQLEKSRLLSDRFSAERPKGSFSTLEIQRTEQGDSAMYLCASSWGGQSYEQYFGPGTRLTVT.

The chain joins TRBV7-8 to TRBJ2-1; the D gene is possibly TRBD2 (6 bases). Germline V gives CDR1 SGHVS, CDR2 FQNEAQ. This CDR3 has 15 residues. V shed 0 bases and J shed 7 bases, with 13 bases lying between them. CDR3 in DNA: TGTGCCAGCAGCTTAGCTGCGGAGGGTCCTAATGAGCAGTTCTTC. Amino acids: CASSLAAEGPNEQFF.

This chain connects TRBV7-2 to TRBJ1-1, with 8 bases lining up with TRBD1. Trimming cost V 5 bases and J 2 bases; bases outside gene matches: 10. Per germline, CDR1 SGHTA and CDR2 FQGNSA. The length of the CDR3 is 16 residues. This CDR3 is CASSLLIGQGNTEAFF. The CDR3, as DNA: TGTGCCAGCAGCCTACTCATAGGACAGGGAAACACTGAAGCTTTCTTT.

The chain uses TRBV6-6 and TRBJ1-2; D unclear. The CDR3 consists of 13 residues. Germline CDR1 and CDR2: MNHNY and SVGAGI (reference sequence). V was shortened by 2 bases and J by 4 bases, with 8 bases between the two germline ends. CDR3 nucleotides: TGTGCCAGCAGTTACGCGGAGGCCTATGGCTACACCTTC. Amino acid sequence: CASSYAEAYGYTF.

This clone has more than one count but fewer than ten. V and J are TRBV15 and TRBJ1-2; D unclear. Germline V gene sequence: CDR1 LNHNV, CDR2 YYDKDF (reference sequence). V lost 3 bases to trimming and J lost 5 bases, with 13 bases between them. The CDR3 covers 14 residues. The CDR3: CATSSGHGAYGYTF. The CDR3 nucleotides read TGTGCCACCAGCAGCGGGCACGGAGCTTATGGCTACACCTTC.

The chain uses TRBV7-2 and TRBJ1-5; D ambiguous. V was shortened by 2 bases and J by 3 bases, with 8 bases between the two germline ends. This CDR3 has 14 residues. The V gene's germline CDR1 is SGHTA and CDR2 FQGNSA. For the CDR3, the DNA is TGTGCCAGCAGCTTATCCAGGCTCAATCAGCCCCAGCATTTT. Translation gives CASSLSRLNQPQHF. The entire variable domain, with the rest obtained from reference TRBV7-2 and TRBJ1-5, is as follows: GAGVSQSPSNKVTEKGKDVELRCDPISGHTALYWYRQSLGQGLEFLIYFQGNSAPDKSGLPSDRFSAERTGGSVSTLTIQRTQQEDSAVYLCASSLSRLNQPQHFGDGTRLSIL.

This chain connects TRBV29-1 to TRBJ2-1; 11 positions agree with TRBD1. V dropped 2 bases and J dropped 4; count of bases not matched to a gene: 4. Germline V CDR1 and CDR2: SQVTM, ANQGSEA. The CDR3 contains 15 residues. CDR3 region: CSVERGTGGYNEQFF. The CDR3 DNA is TGCAGCGTTGAACGGGGGACAGGGGGATACAATGAGCAGTTCTTC.

V gene TRBV2 combines with J gene TRBJ1-4, with D uncertain. Germline values: CDR1 SNHLY, CDR2 FYNNEI. This CDR3 is 14 amino acids long. Trimming took 4 bases from V and 5 from J, leaving 11 bases between them. CDR3 sequence: CASSVRGRNEKLFF. The CDR3 region has the DNA TGTGCCAGCAGTGTGAGAGGGCGGAATGAAAAACTGTTTTTT.

The V and J genes are TRBV7-3 and TRBJ1-2; D unclear. Germline-derived CDR1 and CDR2 are SGHTA and FQGTGA. The CDR3 is 15 residues long. V was clipped by 5 bases and J by 4 bases, with 17 bases between them. The CDR3 nucleotides are TGTGCCAGCAGCCAAGGTAGCGGCGGAGTCTATGGCTACACCTTC. Residues: CASSQGSGGVYGYTF.

Worth noting for this clone: This CDR3 is also generated by other DNA sequences in the sample. The chain recombines TRBV20-1 with TRBJ1-2; D remains unclear. The CDR3 is 11 amino acids. V was pared by 5 bases and J by 3 bases, with 7 bases between. The germline gives CDR1 DFQATT, CDR2 SNEGSKA (reference sequence). The CDR3 region is CSASTDYGYTF. The CDR3 DNA reads as TGCAGTGCTTCAACGGACTATGGCTACACCTTC.

This clone was seen only once. This chain joins TRBV6-5 and TRBJ2-5; D is possibly TRBD2 (5 bases). This CDR3 region has 15 residues. The germline V gene has CDR1 MNHEY and CDR2 SVGAGI. Deletions cut 0 bases from V and 4 bases from J, with 12 bases between. The CDR3, as DNA: TGTGCCAGCAGTTACTCTCCGGCGGGTGGAGAGACCCAGTACTTC. Amino acid sequence: CASSYSPAGGETQYF.

CDR3 in amino acids: CASSQGAETYEQYF. CDR3 in DNA: TGTGCCAGCTCACAAGGGGCCGAGACCTACGAGCAGTACTTC. The chain combines TRBV18 with TRBJ2-7; D is possibly TRBD1 (5 bases). V lost 4 bases, J lost 2 bases, and 12 bases lay in between. CDR3 length equals 14 residues. From germline, CDR1 is KGHSH and CDR2 LQKENI.

The V gene is TRBV30, the J gene TRBJ1-6; D is perhaps TRBD1 (5 bases). Trimming took 3 bases from V and 9 from J, leaving 12 bases between them. This CDR3 region has 13 residues. Per germline, CDR1 GTSNPN and CDR2 SVGIG (reference sequence). CDR3 DNA: TGTGCCTGGAGGGGGACGGGTACTTCACCCCTCCACTTT. Its translation: CAWRGTGTSPLHF.

The J gene is TRBJ2-7, the V gene TRBV5-1, with D perhaps matching TRBD2 (5 bases). Germline CDR1 SGHRS, CDR2 YFSETQ. Trimming shortened V by 0 bases and J by 7 bases, and 17 bases separated the two germline ends. This CDR3 has 15 residues. Here the CDR3 DNA reads TGCGCCAGCAGCTTGGAGCAGGCGTCGGGATGGGAGCAGTACTTC. Translating gives CASSLEQASGWEQYF.

Details on this clone: Other DNA sequences from this sample encode an identical CDR3 as well. This rearrangement joins TRBV9 to TRBJ2-5; D is perhaps TRBD2 (5 bases). This CDR3 has 15 residues. Germline V CDR1 and CDR2: SGDLS, YYNGEE. The germline V and J ends were trimmed by 0 bases and 1 base, with 10 bases remaining between them. Written as DNA, the CDR3 is TGTGCCAGCAGCGTAGTAGGGAGCGGCCAAGAGACCCAGTACTTC. Translation gives CASSVVGSGQETQYF.

Concerning this clone itself: The sample contains more than one DNA sequence encoding this CDR3. The genes are TRBV5-1 and TRBJ1-1; D call uncertain. Germline V gene sequence: CDR1 SGHRS, CDR2 YFSETQ. V lost 4 bases and J lost 3, with 10 bases in between. The CDR3 spans 13 residues. CDR3 loop: CASSLGVDTEAFF. CDR3 in DNA: TGCGCCAGCAGCCTGGGAGTTGACACTGAAGCTTTCTTT.

This clone appeared a single time. The chain joins TRBV6-1 to TRBJ1-5, with D uncertain. CDR3 length: 13 residues. Germline V gene data show CDR1 as MNHNS and CDR2 as SASEGT. V lost 1 base, J lost 6 bases, and 7 bases lay in between. The DNA of the CDR3 is TGTGCCAGCAGTGAAGAGGGCAGTCAGCCCCAGCATTTT. It is translated as CASSEEGSQPQHF.

The rearrangement uses TRBV5-4 and TRBJ1-3; TRBD1 matches 8 bases. Germline-derived CDR1 and CDR2 are SGHNT and YYREEE (reference sequence). V was clipped by 6 bases and J by 4 bases; unmatched bases: 9. The CDR3 sequence is 15 residues long. Here the CDR3 reads CASTQGAEWGNTIYF. The CDR3 DNA reads as TGTGCCAGCACCCAGGGGGCAGAGTGGGGAAACACCATATATTTT. The whole variable domain, filled in from reference TRBV5-4 and TRBJ1-3, reads ETGVTQSPTHLIKTRGQQVTLRCSSQSGHNTVSWYQQALGQGPQFIFQYYREEENGRGNFPPRFSGLQFPNYSSELNVNALELDDSALYLCASTQGAEWGNTIYFGEGSWLTVV.

This clone came up once. The chain employs TRBV28 and TRBJ1-3, with D perhaps matching TRBD1 (5 bases). The CDR3 spans 16 residues. V was clipped by 9 bases and J by 0 bases, with 18 bases between them. The V gene's germline CDR1 is MDHEN and CDR2 SYDVKM. CDR3 DNA: TGTGCCAGTACGGTGCTGGGGGACTCCTCTGGAAACACCATATATTTT. It yields the protein CASTVLGDSSGNTIYF. Complete variable domain (other parts from reference TRBV28 and TRBJ1-3): DVKVTQSSRYLVKRTGEKVFLECVQDMDHENMFWYRQDPGLGLRLIYFSYDVKMKEKGDIPEGYSVSREKKERFSLILESASTNQTSMYLCASTVLGDSSGNTIYFGEGSWLTVV.

This chain uses TRBV11-3 with TRBJ2-5; D not resolved. The CDR3 covers 13 residues. The V gene lost 0 bases and the J gene lost 2 bases, with 4 bases spanning the gap. The germline V gene has CDR1 SGHNT and CDR2 YENEEA. In DNA form, the CDR3 reads TGTGCCAGCAGCTTAGAAGGGCAAGAGACCCAGTACTTC. Its protein is CASSLEGQETQYF. Based on the CDR3 plus reference TRBV11-3 and TRBJ2-5, the full variable domain is EAGVVQSPRYKIIEKKQPVAFWCNPISGHNTLYWYLQNLGQGPELLIRYENEEAVDDSQLPKDRFSAERLKGVDSTLKIQPAELGDSAVYLCASSLEGQETQYFGPGTRLLVL.

There are a few counts of this clone. The chain employs TRBV18 and TRBJ2-1, with D perhaps TRBD2 (5 bases). Germline V gene lookup returns CDR1 KGHSH and CDR2 LQKENI. The CDR3 is 15 residues long. Deletions cut 5 bases from V and 4 bases from J, with 15 bases between. This chain's CDR3 is CASSTQSGSYNEQFF. CDR3 DNA sequence: TGTGCCAGCTCAACTCAGAGCGGATCGTACAATGAGCAGTTCTTC. The variable domain in full, with the rest retrieved from reference TRBV18 and TRBJ2-1, is NAGVMQNPRHLVRRRGQEARLRCSPMKGHSHVYWYRQLPEEGLKFMVYLQKENIIDESGMPKERFSAEFPKEGPSILRIQQVVRGDSAAYFCASSTQSGSYNEQFFGPGTRLTVL.

This clone was seen only once. The chain uses TRBV7-9 and TRBJ2-5, with a tentative D call TRBD1 (5 bases). This CDR3 is 14 amino acids long. The germline gives CDR1 SEHNR, CDR2 FQNEAQ (reference sequence). Trimming shortened V by 6 bases and J by 7 bases, and 18 bases separated the two germline ends. The CDR3 DNA reads as TGTGCCAGCAGTATAGGGGCCCAGATAGGGACCCAGTACTTC. This sequence encodes CASSIGAQIGTQYF.

This sequence joins TRBV6-1 and TRBJ2-2; D not certain. This CDR3 comprises 15 residues. Germline CDR1 MNHNS, CDR2 SASEGT. V was shortened by 2 bases and J by 3 bases, with 10 bases between the two germline ends. The CDR3 DNA reads TGTGCCAGCAGTGAAAGGTACAGCTACACCGGGGAGCTGTTTTTT. Translating it yields CASSERYSYTGELFF.

As concerns this clone: The identical CDR3 is also encoded by other nucleotide sequences in the sample. This chain links TRBV6-5 with TRBJ1-1; 7 nucleotides match TRBD1. The CDR3 length is 15 residues. Germline CDR1 MNHEY, CDR2 SVGAGI. Trimming removed 3 bases from V and 1 base from J; junction bases left unmatched: 5. The CDR3 DNA sequence: TGTGCCAGCAGTTATAGGGGGCTTTCGAACACTGAAGCTTTCTTT. Encoded protein: CASSYRGLSNTEAFF.

The CDR3 coding sequence is TGTGCCAGCAGTTCCGACAGCGGGGCCTACGAGCAGTACTTC. Protein product: CASSSDSGAYEQYF. The chain is built from TRBV2 and TRBJ2-7; TRBD2 matches at 7 bases. Trimming took 5 bases from V and 2 from J; bases not matched to a gene: 6. This CDR3 has 14 amino acids. From germline, CDR1 is SNHLY and CDR2 FYNNEI.

This clone came up a few times. The rearrangement links TRBV6-6 to TRBJ2-7; possibly TRBD2 for D (5 bases). This CDR3 is 16 amino acids long. CDR1 is MNHNY, CDR2 SVGAGI, per germline (reference sequence). The V end was cut by 0 bases, the J end by 4 bases, with 16 bases between. The CDR3, as DNA: TGTGCCAGCAGTTACTCGGAGGAAACCCTCATTTACGAGCAGTACTTC. Translated, it gives CASSYSEETLIYEQYF.

To note about this clone: The identical CDR3 is also encoded by other nucleotide sequences in the sample. V gene TRBV2 combines with J gene TRBJ2-2; weak D call: TRBD2 (6 bases). CDR1 and CDR2 (germline): SNHLY, FYNNEI. The length of the CDR3 is 14 residues. V dropped 6 bases and J dropped 1 base, with 9 bases sitting between them. The CDR3: CASSGTGNTGELFF. Written as DNA, the CDR3 is TGTGCCAGCAGCGGGACTGGGAACACCGGGGAGCTGTTTTTT.